This T cell receptor (beta chain) emerged from a study of T cells after yellow fever vaccination. The overall study: Libraries from low-cell-number fractions were prepared with the SMART-Seq v4 Ultra Low Input RNA kit. Study-level findings and limits: Detected again after the booster were most primary-vaccination clones, at 95% to 98% CD4 and approximately 85% CD8.

Each CDR3 protein gets one entry after TCRdb re-called the 5' RACE reads with MiXCR. The sample records 300,000 to 400,000 distinct CDR3 sequences, 8.7% being singletons. There are many counts of this clonotype. What it recognizes is unknown. The length of the CDR3 is 15 residues. Germline loops: CDR1 SGHRS, CDR2 YFSETQ. The J segment lost 4 bases and the V segment lost 0 bases, leaving 4 bases of the junction unmatched. The rearrangement links TRBV5-1 to TRBJ2-1; 7 positions match TRBD1. Sequences were derived from PBMCs, sampled on the day of the first yellow fever vaccination. This clonotype originated in a man aged 18 to 30 who received the YFV17D yellow fever vaccine. CDR3 sequence reads: CASSLAPRGYNEQFF. The DNA for the CDR3 is TGCGCCAGCAGCTTGGCTCCCAGGGGGTACAATGAGCAGTTCTTC.